This TCR beta chain was obtained from a study of Ad26.COV2.S vaccination and SARS-CoV-2 variants. Study observations and caveats: People who got the vaccine had more spike-specific TCR breadth than people who got placebo. Possibly, TCR breadth and depth analyses underestimated total T cell responses. Post-vaccination spike-specific CD8+ and CD4+ T cell responses reportedly had substantial breadth.

CDR3 size: 12 residues. Germline V gives CDR1 SEHNR, CDR2 FQNEAQ (reference sequence). V dropped 2 bases and J dropped 2 bases, with 4 bases sitting between them. Data came from immunoSEQ multiplex PCR; TCRdb stores just in-frame clones and leaves some out. The sample holds about 350,000 clones, roughly 94% seen once. As for this clone: Its target is unknown.

This TCR was recovered from a human donor who had recovered from COVID-19. The chain recombines TRBV7-9 with TRBJ2-7; D remains unclear. Material: peripheral blood, obtained after recovery from COVID-19. Written as DNA, the CDR3 is TGTGCCAGCAGCTTACTTCCCTACGAGCAGTACTTC. Residues: CASSLLPYEQYF.